This T cell receptor beta chain derives from a study of shared T cell receptors in the human thymus (dated by TCRdb to about 2021). Broadly, across the study: The study examined how self-reactive, shared T-cell receptor alpha chains are generated in the human thymus.

From a lookup of the germline V gene, CDR1 and CDR2 are SGHVS and FNYEAQ. The CDR3 contains 17 residues, cysteine and phenylalanine counted. Just CDR3 DNA is preserved here, 51 bases in frame from base 1. V gives up 1 base and J gives up 0 bases, and the segment between their germline ends measures 10 bases. Notes on this clone: Its cognate antigen has yet to be identified. Qualities for individual bases were not recorded, and no much larger clone is one base off.

Libraries were constructed by the immunoSEQ multiplex PCR assay. TCRdb mirrors the immuneACCESS table, restricted to in-frame sequences. Some clones are absent from its copies; in checked studies, under half trace to an unresolved V gene, and the reason for the others is unknown. The sample yields 55,000 to 75,000 clones; over 90% were counted once. 0.03% to 0.04% of the sample goes to the ten largest clones. This chain joins TRBV7-6 to TRBJ2-6, with the D segment identity uncertain. Source material: thymocytes. The receptor comes from a human donor. This receptor carries the CDR3 CASSLGVRTSGANVLTF. The nucleotides are TGTGCCAGCAGCTTAGGGGTCCGAACCTCTGGGGCCAACGTCCTGACTTTC.